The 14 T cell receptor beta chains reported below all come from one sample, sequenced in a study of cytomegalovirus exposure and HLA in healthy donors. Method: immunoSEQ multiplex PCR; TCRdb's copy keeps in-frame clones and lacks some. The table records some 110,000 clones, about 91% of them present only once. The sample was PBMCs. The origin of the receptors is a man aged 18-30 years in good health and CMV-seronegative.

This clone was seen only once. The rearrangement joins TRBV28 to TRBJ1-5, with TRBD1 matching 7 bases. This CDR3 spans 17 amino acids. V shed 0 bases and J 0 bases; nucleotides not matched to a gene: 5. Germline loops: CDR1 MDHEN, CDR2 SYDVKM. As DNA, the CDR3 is TGTGCCAGCAGTTTATGGGGGGACAGCTATAGCAATCAGCCCCAGCATTTT. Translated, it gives CASSLWGDSYSNQPQHF. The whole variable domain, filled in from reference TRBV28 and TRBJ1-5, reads DVKVTQSSRYLVKRTGEKVFLECVQDMDHENMFWYRQDPGLGLRLIYFSYDVKMKEKGDIPEGYSVSREKKERFSLILESASTNQTSMYLCASSLWGDSYSNQPQHFGDGTRLSIL.

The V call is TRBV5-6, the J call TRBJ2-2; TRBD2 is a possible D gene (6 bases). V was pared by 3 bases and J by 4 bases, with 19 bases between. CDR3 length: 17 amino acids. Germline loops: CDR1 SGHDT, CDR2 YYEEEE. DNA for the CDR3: TGTGCCAGCAGCTCCCCACGGGGGATTACTCCCACCGGGGAGCTGTTTTTT. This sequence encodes CASSSPRGITPTGELFF.

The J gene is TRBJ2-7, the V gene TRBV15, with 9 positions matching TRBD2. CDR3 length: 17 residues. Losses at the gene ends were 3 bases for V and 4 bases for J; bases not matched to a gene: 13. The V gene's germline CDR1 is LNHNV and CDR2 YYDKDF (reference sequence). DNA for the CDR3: TGTGCCACCAGCAGCCAAGCACGGGCTAGCGGGATATACGAGCAGTACTTC. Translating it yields CATSSQARASGIYEQYF.

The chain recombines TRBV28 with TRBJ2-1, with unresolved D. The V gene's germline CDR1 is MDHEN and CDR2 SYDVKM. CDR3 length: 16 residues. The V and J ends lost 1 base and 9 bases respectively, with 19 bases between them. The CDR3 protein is CASSLLSQAYFIEQFF. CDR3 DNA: TGTGCCAGCAGTTTATTAAGCCAAGCTTATTTCATTGAGCAGTTCTTC.

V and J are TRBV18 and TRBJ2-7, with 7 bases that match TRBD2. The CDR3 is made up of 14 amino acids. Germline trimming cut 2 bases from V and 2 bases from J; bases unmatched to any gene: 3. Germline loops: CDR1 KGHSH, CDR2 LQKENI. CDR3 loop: CASSPAGVPYEQYF. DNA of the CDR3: TGTGCCAGCTCACCAGCGGGGGTCCCCTACGAGCAGTACTTC.

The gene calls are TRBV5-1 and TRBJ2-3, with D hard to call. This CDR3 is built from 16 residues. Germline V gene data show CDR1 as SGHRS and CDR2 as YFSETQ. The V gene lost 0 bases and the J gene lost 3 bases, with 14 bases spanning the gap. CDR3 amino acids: CASSLAEIRLTDTQYF. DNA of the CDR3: TGCGCCAGCAGCTTGGCCGAGATCCGTTTAACAGATACGCAGTATTTT.

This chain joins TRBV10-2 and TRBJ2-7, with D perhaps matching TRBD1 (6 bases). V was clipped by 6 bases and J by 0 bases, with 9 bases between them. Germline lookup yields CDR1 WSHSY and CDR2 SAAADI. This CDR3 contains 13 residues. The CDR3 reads CASRRQVSYEQYF. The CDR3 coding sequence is TGCGCCAGCAGGCGACAGGTCTCCTACGAGCAGTACTTC.

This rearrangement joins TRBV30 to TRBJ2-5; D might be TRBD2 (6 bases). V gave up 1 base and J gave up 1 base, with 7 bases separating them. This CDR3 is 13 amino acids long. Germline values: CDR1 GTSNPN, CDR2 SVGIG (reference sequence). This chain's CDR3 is CAWSAGLQETQYF. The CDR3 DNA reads TGTGCCTGGAGTGCGGGACTCCAAGAGACCCAGTACTTC.

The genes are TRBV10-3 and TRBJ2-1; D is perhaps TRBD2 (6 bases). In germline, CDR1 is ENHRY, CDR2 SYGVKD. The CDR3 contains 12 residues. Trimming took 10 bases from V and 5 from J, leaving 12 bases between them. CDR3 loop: CATRGINNEQFF. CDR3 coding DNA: TGTGCCACGCGGGGTATTAACAATGAGCAGTTCTTC.

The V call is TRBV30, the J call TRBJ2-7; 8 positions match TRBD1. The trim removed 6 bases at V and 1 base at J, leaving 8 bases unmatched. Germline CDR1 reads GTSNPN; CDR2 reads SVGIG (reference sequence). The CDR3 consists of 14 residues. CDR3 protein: CACGDRGWSYEQYF. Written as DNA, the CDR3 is TGTGCCTGCGGAGACAGGGGATGGTCCTACGAGCAGTACTTC.

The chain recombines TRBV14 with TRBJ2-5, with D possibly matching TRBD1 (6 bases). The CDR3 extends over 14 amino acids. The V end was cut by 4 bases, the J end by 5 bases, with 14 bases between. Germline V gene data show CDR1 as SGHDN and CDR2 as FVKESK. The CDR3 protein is CASSRNTGYETQYF. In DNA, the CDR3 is TGTGCCAGCAGCCGGAATACAGGGTACGAGACCCAGTACTTC.

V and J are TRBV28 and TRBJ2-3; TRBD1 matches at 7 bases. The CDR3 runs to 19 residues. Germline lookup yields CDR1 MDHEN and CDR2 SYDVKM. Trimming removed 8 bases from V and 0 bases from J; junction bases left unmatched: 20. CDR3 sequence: CASRITQGQRISSTDTQYF. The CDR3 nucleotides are TGTGCCAGCCGGATTACACAGGGACAGCGGATTTCTAGCACAGATACGCAGTATTTT. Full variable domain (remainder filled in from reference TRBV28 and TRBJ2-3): DVKVTQSSRYLVKRTGEKVFLECVQDMDHENMFWYRQDPGLGLRLIYFSYDVKMKEKGDIPEGYSVSREKKERFSLILESASTNQTSMYLCASRITQGQRISSTDTQYFGPGTRLTVL.

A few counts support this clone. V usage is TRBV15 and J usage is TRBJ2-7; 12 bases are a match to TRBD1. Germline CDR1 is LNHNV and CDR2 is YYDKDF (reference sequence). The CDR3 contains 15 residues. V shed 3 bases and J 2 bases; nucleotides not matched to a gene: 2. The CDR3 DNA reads TGTGCCACCAGCAGGGGGACAGGGGGCCCCTACGAGCAGTACTTC. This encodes CATSRGTGGPYEQYF.

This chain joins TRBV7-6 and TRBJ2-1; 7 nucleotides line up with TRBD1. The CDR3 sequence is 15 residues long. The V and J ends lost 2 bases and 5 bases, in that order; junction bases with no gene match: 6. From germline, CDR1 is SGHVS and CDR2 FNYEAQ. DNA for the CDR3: TGTGCCAGCAGCTTACCGTGGGACAGAAACAATGAGCAGTTCTTC. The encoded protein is CASSLPWDRNNEQFF.